This entry describes one T cell receptor beta chain. The clone's antigen remains unknown. Nothing much larger sits one base from this clone, and base qualities are not available. Participants in the prospective study were enrolled through a virtual design, were aged about 18 to 100 years, and lived in roughly 26 United States geographic areas. To assign participants to cohorts, the prospective study relied on clinical history that participants themselves reported in a screening survey and a study questionnaire. ImmuneRACE Cohort 3 recovered participants were defined by two consecutive negative NP/OP PCR tests, healthcare professional clearance, or symptom resolution. In the prospective study, mobile phlebotomists collected whole blood, serum and a nasopharyngeal or oropharyngeal swab from each participant. Over an approximately 2-month period, participants in the prospective study had the option of providing additional blood draws and questionnaires. Prospective study blood samples were shipped either frozen or at room temperature before DNA extraction.

This entry comes from a study of blood T cell repertoires in COVID-19 (dated by TCRdb to 2018 to 2020). Broadly, across the study: Collaborator samples came from the United States, Italy and Spain and covered acute and convalescent phases of COVID-19. The material from the prospective study consisted of cDNA or gDNA derived from T cells, B-cell-depleted T cells, or PBMCs. Deeply sampled blood TCRbeta repertoires from subjects exposed to, actively infected with, or recovered from COVID-19 were included in the dataset. The repertoires were released in a freely available public database meant as a resource for research on the immune response to SARS-CoV-2. The samples were drawn from two sources: the first 160 participants of the ongoing ImmuneRACE study, and about 1,300 subjects contributed by 6 global collaborators. Nearly every sample came with metadata listing a de-identified subject ID, COVID-19 status, age in years and sex. Where available, HLA class I and class II types were taken from metadata supplied by the sample provider and were not determined by assay-based typing. The full study reports these points: The amount of clinical and demographic metadata varied by source and participant and was provided uncurated.

The immunoSEQ Assay, a bias-controlled multiplex PCR, was used to amplify TCRbeta CDR3 regions from genomic DNA. The study's own analysis went as follows. Nucleated cell counts per sample were estimated from amplification of reference gene primers within the assay. To quantify the absolute abundance of each unique TCRbeta CDR3 rearrangement, sequence reads were collapsed and filtered. Productive Simpson clonality was computed per sample as the square root of Simpson's diversity index over productive rearrangements. In its TCRdb copy, this immuneACCESS table keeps in-frame sequences only and misses some clones. Where compared with another copy, unresolved V genes explain less than half of these, and the others have no known cause. Clone size and V and J calls were adopted from that table, with D and trimming inferred from the DNA. The sample includes about 270,000 clones, with 75% to 90% observed a single time. In total, the top ten clones hold over 2% of the sample.

Counted from cysteine to phenylalanine, this CDR3 has 15 amino acids. Of all the DNA, just the CDR3 is kept, 45 bases in frame from base 1. V lost 4 bases and J lost 6 bases, and the count of bases not matched to a germline gene is 8. Per the germline V gene (reference sequence), LNHDA is the CDR1 and SQIVND is the CDR2. The specimen sequenced was PBMCs or T cells enriched from blood (not recorded which). Recombination linked TRBV19 to TRBJ1-1; TRBD1 agrees with 10 junctional bases. The origin of this receptor is a woman aged 18-29 years who had recovered from COVID-19. The CDR3 has the sequence CASSTRDRGFPEAFF. The nucleotide sequence reads TGTGCCAGTAGTACAAGGGACAGGGGTTTCCCTGAAGCTTTCTTT.